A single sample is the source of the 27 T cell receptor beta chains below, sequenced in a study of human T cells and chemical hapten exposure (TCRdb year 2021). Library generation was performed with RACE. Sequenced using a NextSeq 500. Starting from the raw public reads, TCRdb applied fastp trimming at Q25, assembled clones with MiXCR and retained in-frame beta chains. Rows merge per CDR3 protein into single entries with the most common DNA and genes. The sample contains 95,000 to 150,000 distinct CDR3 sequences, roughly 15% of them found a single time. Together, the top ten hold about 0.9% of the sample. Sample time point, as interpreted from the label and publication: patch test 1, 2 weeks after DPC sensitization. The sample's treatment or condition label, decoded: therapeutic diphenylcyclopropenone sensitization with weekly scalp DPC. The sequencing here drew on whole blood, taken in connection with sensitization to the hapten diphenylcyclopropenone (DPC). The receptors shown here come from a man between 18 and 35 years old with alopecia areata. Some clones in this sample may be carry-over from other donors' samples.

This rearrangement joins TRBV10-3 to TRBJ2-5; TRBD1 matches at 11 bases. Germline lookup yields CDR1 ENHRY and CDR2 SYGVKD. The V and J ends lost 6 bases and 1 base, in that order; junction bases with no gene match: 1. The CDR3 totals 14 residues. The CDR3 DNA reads TGTGCCATCAGGGACAGGGGGCTCCAAGAGACCCAGTACTTC. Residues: CAIRDRGLQETQYF.

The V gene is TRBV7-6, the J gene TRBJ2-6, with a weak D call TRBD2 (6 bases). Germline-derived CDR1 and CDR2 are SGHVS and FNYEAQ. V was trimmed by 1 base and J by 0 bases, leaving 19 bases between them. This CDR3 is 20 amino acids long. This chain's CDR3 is CASSLGVEGTSPSGANVLTF. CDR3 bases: TGTGCCAGCAGCTTAGGGGTGGAGGGTACCTCTCCCTCTGGGGCCAACGTCCTGACTTTC.

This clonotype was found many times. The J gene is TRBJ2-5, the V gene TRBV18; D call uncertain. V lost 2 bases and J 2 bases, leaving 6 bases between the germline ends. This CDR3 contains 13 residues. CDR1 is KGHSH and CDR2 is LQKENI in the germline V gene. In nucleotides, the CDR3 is TGTGCCAGCTCACCATCCGGGCAAGAGACCCAGTACTTC. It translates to CASSPSGQETQYF.

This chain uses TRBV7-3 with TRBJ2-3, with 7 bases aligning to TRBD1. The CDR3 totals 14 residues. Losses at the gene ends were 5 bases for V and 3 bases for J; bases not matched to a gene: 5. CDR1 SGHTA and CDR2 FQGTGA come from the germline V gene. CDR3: CASSSTGATDTQYF. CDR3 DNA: TGTGCCAGCAGCAGCACAGGGGCAACAGATACGCAGTATTTT.

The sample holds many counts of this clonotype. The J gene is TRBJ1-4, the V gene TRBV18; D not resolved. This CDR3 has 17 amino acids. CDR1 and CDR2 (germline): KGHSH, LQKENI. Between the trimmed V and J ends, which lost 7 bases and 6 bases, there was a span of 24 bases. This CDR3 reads CASLDVERPPHHEKLFF. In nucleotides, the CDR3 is TGTGCCAGCTTAGATGTCGAACGACCGCCGCATCATGAAAAACTGTTTTTT.

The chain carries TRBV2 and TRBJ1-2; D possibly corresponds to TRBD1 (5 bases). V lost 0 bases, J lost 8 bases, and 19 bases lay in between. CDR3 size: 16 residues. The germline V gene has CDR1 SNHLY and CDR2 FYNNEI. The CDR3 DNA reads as TGTGCCAGCAGTGAAGCGCGAAGTGCAGGGCGTTCCGGCTACACCTTC. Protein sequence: CASSEARSAGRSGYTF.

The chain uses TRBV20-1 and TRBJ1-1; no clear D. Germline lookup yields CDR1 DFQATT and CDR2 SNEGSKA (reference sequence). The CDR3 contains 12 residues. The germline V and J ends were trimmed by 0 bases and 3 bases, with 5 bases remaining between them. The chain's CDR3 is CSARDLDTEAFF. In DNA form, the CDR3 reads TGCAGTGCTAGAGATCTTGACACTGAAGCTTTCTTT.

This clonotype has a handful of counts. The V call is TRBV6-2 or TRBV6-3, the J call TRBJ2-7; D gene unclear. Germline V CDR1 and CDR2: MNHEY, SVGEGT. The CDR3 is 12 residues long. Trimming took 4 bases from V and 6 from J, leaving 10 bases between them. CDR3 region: CASSLTLGEQYF. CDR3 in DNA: TGTGCCAGCAGTTTGACTCTGGGCGAGCAGTACTTC.

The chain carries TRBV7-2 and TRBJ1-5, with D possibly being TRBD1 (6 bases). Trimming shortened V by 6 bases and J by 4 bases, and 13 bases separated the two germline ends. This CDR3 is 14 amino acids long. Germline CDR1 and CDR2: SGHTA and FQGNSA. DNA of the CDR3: TGTGCCAGCAGAAACAACACAGGGAATCAGCCCCAGCATTTT. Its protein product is CASRNNTGNQPQHF.

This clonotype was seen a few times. The CDR3 nucleotides read TGCGCCAGCAGCCACCCGGCCTGGAGCTCCTACAATGAGCAGTTCTTC. It codes for CASSHPAWSSYNEQFF. This chain connects TRBV4-1 to TRBJ2-1, with D unclear. The CDR3 spans 16 residues. From germline, CDR1 is MGHRA and CDR2 YSYEKL. V was shortened by 3 bases and J by 0 bases, with 12 bases between the two germline ends.

CDR3 protein: CASSPVGSSEAFF. CDR3 DNA: TGTGCCAGCAGCCCCGTTGGGTCCTCTGAAGCTTTCTTT. V and J are TRBV3-1 and TRBJ1-1; D unresolved. The CDR3 loop spans 13 amino acids. Looked up from germline, CDR1 is LGHDT and CDR2 is YNNKEL (reference sequence). Trimming took off 4 bases at V and 6 bases at J, with 12 bases between the two ends.

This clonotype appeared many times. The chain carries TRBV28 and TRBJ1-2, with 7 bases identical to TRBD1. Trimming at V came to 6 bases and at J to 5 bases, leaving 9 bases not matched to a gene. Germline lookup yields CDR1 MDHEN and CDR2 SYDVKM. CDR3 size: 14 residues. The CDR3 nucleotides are TGTGCCAGCAGAATAGGGACAGCTTCTTATGGCTACACCTTC. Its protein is CASRIGTASYGYTF.

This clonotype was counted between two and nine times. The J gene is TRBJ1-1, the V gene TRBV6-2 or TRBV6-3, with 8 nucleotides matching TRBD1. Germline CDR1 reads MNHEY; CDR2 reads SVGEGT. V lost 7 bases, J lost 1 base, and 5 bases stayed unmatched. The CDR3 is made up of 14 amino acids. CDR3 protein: CASIRTGKNTEAFF. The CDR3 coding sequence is TGTGCCAGCATACGGACAGGGAAGAACACTGAAGCTTTCTTT.

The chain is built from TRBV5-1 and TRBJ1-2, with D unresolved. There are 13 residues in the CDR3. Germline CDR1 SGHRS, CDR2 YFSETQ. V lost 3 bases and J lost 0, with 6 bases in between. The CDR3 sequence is CASSSEANYGYTF. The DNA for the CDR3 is TGCGCCAGCAGCTCAGAAGCTAACTATGGCTACACCTTC.

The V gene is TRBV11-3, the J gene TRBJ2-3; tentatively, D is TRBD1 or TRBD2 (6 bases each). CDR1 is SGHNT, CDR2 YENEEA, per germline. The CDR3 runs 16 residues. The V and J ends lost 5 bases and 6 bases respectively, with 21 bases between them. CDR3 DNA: TGTGCCAGCAGCCCAAGGACGGGAGAGGGGGATGATACGCAGTATTTT. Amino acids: CASSPRTGEGDDTQYF.

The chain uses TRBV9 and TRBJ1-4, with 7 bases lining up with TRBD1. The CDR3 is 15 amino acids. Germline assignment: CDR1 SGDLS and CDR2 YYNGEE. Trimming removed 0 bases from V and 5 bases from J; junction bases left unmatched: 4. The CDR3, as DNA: TGTGCCAGCAGCGTAGAAGGACAGGCAAATGAAAAACTGTTTTTT. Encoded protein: CASSVEGQANEKLFF.

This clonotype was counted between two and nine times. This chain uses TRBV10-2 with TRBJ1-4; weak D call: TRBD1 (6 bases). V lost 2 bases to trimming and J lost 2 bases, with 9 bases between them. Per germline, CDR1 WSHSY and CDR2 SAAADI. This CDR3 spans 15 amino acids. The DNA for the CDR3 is TGCGCCAGCAGTGAGACAGGGACGACTAATGAAAAACTGTTTTTT. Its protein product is CASSETGTTNEKLFF.

This CDR3 is CSARDQERKYF. The CDR3 nucleotides read TGCAGTGCTAGAGATCAGGAGAGGAAGTACTTC. The chain links TRBV20-1 to TRBJ2-7; D is uncertain. Per germline, CDR1 DFQATT and CDR2 SNEGSKA (reference sequence). V dropped 0 bases and J dropped 11 bases, with 11 bases sitting between them. This CDR3 region has 11 residues.

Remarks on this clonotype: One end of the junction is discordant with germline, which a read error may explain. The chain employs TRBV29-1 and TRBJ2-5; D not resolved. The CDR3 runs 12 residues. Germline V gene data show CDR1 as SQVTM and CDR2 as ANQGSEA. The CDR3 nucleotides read TGCAGCGTTGGAAGCGTGCAAGAAACCCAGTACTTC. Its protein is CSVGSVQETQYF.

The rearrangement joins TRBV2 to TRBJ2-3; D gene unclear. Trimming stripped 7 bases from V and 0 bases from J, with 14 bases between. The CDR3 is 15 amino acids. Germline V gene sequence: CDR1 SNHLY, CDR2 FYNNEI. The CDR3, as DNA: TGTGCCAGCAAGAGGTCAGAAGTTAGCACAGATACGCAGTATTTT. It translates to CASKRSEVSTDTQYF.

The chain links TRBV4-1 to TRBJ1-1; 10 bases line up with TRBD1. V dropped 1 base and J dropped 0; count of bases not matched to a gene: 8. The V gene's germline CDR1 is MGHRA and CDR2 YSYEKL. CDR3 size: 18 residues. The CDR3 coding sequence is TGCGCCAGCAGCCAAGGTCGACAGGGGGCTAGAATGAACACTGAAGCTTTCTTT. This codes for CASSQGRQGARMNTEAFF.

CDR3 sequence reads: CASSRGRGKNTEAFF. CDR3 nucleotide sequence: TGTGCCAGCTCACGAGGCAGGGGGAAGAACACTGAAGCTTTCTTT. V gene TRBV18 combines with J gene TRBJ1-1; 7 bases line up with TRBD1. This CDR3 is built from 15 residues. After removal of 4 bases from V and 1 base from J, the junction contained 6 bases not matched to a gene. Germline CDR1 is KGHSH and CDR2 is LQKENI. The full variable domain, its missing parts supplied by reference TRBV18 and TRBJ1-1, is NAGVMQNPRHLVRRRGQEARLRCSPMKGHSHVYWYRQLPEEGLKFMVYLQKENIIDESGMPKERFSAEFPKEGPSILRIQQVVRGDSAAYFCASSRGRGKNTEAFFGQGTRLTVV.

CDR3 protein: CASSFLGLAVRSQTDTQYF. The CDR3 bases are TGTGCCAGCAGCTTTCTTGGACTAGCGGTGAGATCTCAGACAGATACGCAGTATTTT. V gene TRBV5-5 combines with J gene TRBJ2-3; 10 bases are a match to TRBD2. J was trimmed by 3 bases and V by 2 bases; bases with no gene match: 15. The CDR3 consists of 19 residues. Looked up from germline, CDR1 is SGHKS and CDR2 is YYEKEE (reference sequence).

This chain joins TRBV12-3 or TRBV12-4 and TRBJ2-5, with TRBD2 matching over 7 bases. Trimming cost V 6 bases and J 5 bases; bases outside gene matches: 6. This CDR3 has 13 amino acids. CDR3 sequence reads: CASRRLASETQYF. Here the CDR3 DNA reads TGTGCCAGCAGACGACTAGCCAGCGAGACCCAGTACTTC.

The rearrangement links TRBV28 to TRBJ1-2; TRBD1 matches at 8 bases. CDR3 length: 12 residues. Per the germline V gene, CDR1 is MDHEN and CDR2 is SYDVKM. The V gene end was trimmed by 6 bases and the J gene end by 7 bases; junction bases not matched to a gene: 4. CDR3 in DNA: TGTGCCAGCAGCCGGACAGGGCTTGGCTACACCTTC. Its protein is CASSRTGLGYTF.

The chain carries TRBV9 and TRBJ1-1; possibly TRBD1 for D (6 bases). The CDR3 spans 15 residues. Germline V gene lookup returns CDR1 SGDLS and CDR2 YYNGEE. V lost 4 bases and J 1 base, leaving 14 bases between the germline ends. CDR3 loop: CASSISGTTNTEAFF. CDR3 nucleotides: TGTGCCAGCAGCATATCCGGGACAACGAACACTGAAGCTTTCTTT.

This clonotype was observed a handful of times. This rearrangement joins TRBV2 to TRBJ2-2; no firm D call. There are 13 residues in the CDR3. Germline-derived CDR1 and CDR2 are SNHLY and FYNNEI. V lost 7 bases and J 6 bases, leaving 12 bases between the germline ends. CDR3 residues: CASNYWAAGELFF. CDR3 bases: TGTGCCAGCAATTACTGGGCCGCCGGGGAGCTGTTTTTT. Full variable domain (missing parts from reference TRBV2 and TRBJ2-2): EPEVTQTPSHQVTQMGQEVILRCVPISNHLYFYWYRQILGQKVEFLVSFYNNEISEKSEIFDDQFSVERPDGSNFTLKIRSTKLEDSAMYFCASNYWAAGELFFGEGSRLTVL.